The 5 T cell receptor beta chains given below trace back to one sample, sequenced in a study of OX40 agonist ivuxolimab in advanced cancers. Profiling relied on immunoSEQ multiplex PCR, and the TCRdb table lists in-frame clones only, not all of them. The table has about 100,000 clones, about 89% seen once. Sequenced here: CD4+ or CD8+ T cells sorted from blood, sampled in a trial of the OX40 agonist ivuxolimab. The source of these receptors is an adult with an advanced solid tumor such as melanoma, head and neck, liver or kidney cancer.

The V and J genes are TRBV14 and TRBJ1-6, with TRBD1 matching 7 bases. Trimming removed 1 base from V and 10 bases from J; junction bases left unmatched: 13. CDR1 is SGHDN and CDR2 is FVKESK in the germline V gene. The CDR3 loop spans 17 amino acids. As DNA, the CDR3 is TGTGCCAGCAGCCAAGTAGGGGCGACAGGGTCAGGATCACCCCTCCACTTT. Translating it yields CASSQVGATGSGSPLHF.

The rearrangement uses TRBV18 and TRBJ1-1; possible D gene TRBD1, 5 bases. The V gene lost 2 bases and the J gene lost 1 base, with 14 bases spanning the gap. The CDR3 extends over 16 amino acids. Germline CDR1 and CDR2: KGHSH and LQKENI. The CDR3 loop reads CASSPLEVGGNTEAFF. The CDR3 DNA follows: TGTGCCAGCTCACCATTGGAGGTGGGGGGGAACACTGAAGCTTTCTTT.

This chain joins TRBV7-3 and TRBJ2-7; TRBD1 might be the D (5 bases). Trimming cost V 6 bases and J 0 bases, with 15 bases left between them. This CDR3 has 15 amino acids. Germline CDR1 is SGHTA and CDR2 is FQGTGA. DNA for the CDR3: TGTGCCAGCAGATTAGAAGGGGTCGGCTCCTACGAGCAGTACTTC. Its protein is CASRLEGVGSYEQYF.

The V and J genes are TRBV5-1 and TRBJ2-3; 9 bases fit TRBD2. The CDR3 sequence is 18 residues long. V lost 0 bases, J lost 3 bases, and 11 bases stayed unmatched. The germline gives CDR1 SGHRS, CDR2 YFSETQ. The CDR3 DNA follows: TGCGCCAGCAGCTTGGGCAGCGGGGGGAAACGTATTACAGATACGCAGTATTTT. It specifies CASSLGSGGKRITDTQYF.

V is TRBV5-1 and J is TRBJ2-7; TRBD1 might be the D (5 bases). CDR1 and CDR2 (germline): SGHRS, YFSETQ. The length of the CDR3 is 14 residues. V was cut by 0 bases and J by 3 bases, with 10 bases left in between. In DNA form, the CDR3 reads TGCGCCAGCAGCTTGGTAGGGGATCGCTACGAGCAGTACTTC. Translated: CASSLVGDRYEQYF.